The 3 T cell receptor beta chains listed next were all sequenced from one sample in a study of CD8+ T cells in alopecia areata. Sequencing used cDNA as its template, made by extracting RNA and reverse transcribing it. TCRdb's table, derived via immunoSEQ multiplex PCR, lists solely in-frame clones and lacks some. The sample records 110,000 to 150,000 clones, about 60% being singletons. The sample consisted of CD4+ T cells sorted from blood, taken at week 0. The receptors were gathered from a human donor with alopecia areata.

This clone was counted many times. This chain uses TRBV6-4 with TRBJ2-2; D call uncertain. Trimming took off 3 bases at V and 1 base at J, with 6 bases between the two ends. CDR3 length equals 14 residues. Germline V CDR1 and CDR2: MRHNA, SNTAGT. The CDR3 nucleotides read TGTGCCAGCAGTGAACTTGGGAACACCGGGGAGCTGTTTTTT. Translated, it gives CASSELGNTGELFF.

This clone was seen a single time. The chain recombines TRBV29-1 with TRBJ2-5; 9 bases fit TRBD2. V dropped 7 bases and J dropped 6; count of bases not matched to a gene: 6. The germline V gene encodes CDR1 SQVTM and CDR2 ANQGSEA. The CDR3 contains 12 residues. This chain's CDR3 is CSAGGGEQTQYF. The DNA for the CDR3 is TGCAGCGCCGGCGGGGGGGAACAGACCCAGTACTTC.

The V call is TRBV4-3, the J call TRBJ2-1; possibly TRBD2 for D (7 bases). V was shortened by 8 bases and J by 2 bases, with 16 bases between the two germline ends. This CDR3 comprises 15 residues. Germline assignment: CDR1 LGHNA and CDR2 YSLEER. CDR3 residues: CASGDGGQTYNEQFF. The CDR3 DNA is TGCGCCAGCGGAGACGGGGGGCAAACCTACAATGAGCAGTTCTTC.